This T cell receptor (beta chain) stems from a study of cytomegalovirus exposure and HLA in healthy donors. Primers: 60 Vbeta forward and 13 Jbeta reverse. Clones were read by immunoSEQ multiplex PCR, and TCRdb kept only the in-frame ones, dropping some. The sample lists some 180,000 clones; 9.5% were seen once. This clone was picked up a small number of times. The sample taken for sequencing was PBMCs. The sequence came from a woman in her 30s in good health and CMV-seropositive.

For the CDR3, the DNA is TGTGCCAGCTCACCCCTTAGCATTGACGCTGGCGGGGAGCTGTTTTTT. Protein product: CASSPLSIDAGGELFF. The chain carries TRBV18 and TRBJ2-2; D remains unclear. V dropped 3 bases and J dropped 7 bases, with 18 bases sitting between them. The CDR3 runs to 16 residues. Germline CDR1 KGHSH, CDR2 LQKENI.